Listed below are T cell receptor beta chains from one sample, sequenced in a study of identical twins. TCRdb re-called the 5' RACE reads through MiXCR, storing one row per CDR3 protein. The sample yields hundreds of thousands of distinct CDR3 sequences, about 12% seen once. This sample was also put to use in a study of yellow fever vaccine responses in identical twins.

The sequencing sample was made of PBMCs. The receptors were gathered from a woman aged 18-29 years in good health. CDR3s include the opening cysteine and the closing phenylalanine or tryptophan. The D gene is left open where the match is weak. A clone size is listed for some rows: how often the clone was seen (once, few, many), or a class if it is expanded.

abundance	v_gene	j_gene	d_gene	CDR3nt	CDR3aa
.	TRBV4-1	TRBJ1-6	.	TGCGCCAGCAGCCAAACCTTGGATTCACCCCTCCACTTT	CASSQTLDSPLHF
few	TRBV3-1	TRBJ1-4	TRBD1	TGTGCCAGCACCCTGCGAGGGGGCTCCGAAAAACTGTTTTTT	CASTLRGGSEKLFF
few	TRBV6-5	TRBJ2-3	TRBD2	TGTGCCAGCAGTTACTCAGCGGGGGGCCGCGGCACAGATACGCAGTATTTT	CASSYSAGGRGTDTQYF
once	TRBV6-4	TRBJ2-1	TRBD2	TGTGCCAGCAGTCCCGCCAGCGGGGGGAACAATGAGCAGTTCTTC	CASSPASGGNNEQFF
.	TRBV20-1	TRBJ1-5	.	TGCAGTGCTAGAGGGAAGGAGGGGGGCGGTCAGCCCCAGCATTTT	CSARGKEGGGQPQHF
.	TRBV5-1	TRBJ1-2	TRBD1	TGCGCCAGCAGCTTCGGGACAGGGTATGATGGCTACACCTTC	CASSFGTGYDGYTF
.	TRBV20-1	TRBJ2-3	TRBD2	TGCAGTGCTGATGACAGCATGGCGGCGGGAGGTTTCACAGATACGCAGTATTTT	CSADDSMAAGGFTDTQYF
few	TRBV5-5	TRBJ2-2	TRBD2	TGTGCCAGCAGCCTCCGACTAGCGGGGGCCATGAACACCGGGGAGCTGTTTTTT	CASSLRLAGAMNTGELFF
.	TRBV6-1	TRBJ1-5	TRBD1	TGTGCCAGCGCCAGGGGGCAAAGCAATCAGCCCCAGCATTTT	CASARGQSNQPQHF
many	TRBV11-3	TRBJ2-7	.	TGTGCCAGCAGCTCAGAGAACTACGAGCAGTACTTC	CASSSENYEQYF
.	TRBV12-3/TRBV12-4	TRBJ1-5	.	TGTGCCAGCAGCCCTCCGAACACAGGGTACAATCAGCCCCAGCATTTT	CASSPPNTGYNQPQHF
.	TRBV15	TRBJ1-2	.	TGTGCCACCAGCAGAGTGACTGGGGGTGGCTACACCTTC	CATSRVTGGGYTF
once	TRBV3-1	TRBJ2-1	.	TGTGCCAGCACCCAGGGGGGAGGACAACACAATGAGCAGTTCTTC	CASTQGGGQHNEQFF
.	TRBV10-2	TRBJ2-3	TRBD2	TGCGCCAGCCTGCGAGGGCGGGGGACAGATACGCAGTATTTT	CASLRGRGTDTQYF
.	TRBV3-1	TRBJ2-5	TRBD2	TGTGCCAGCAGCCAAGTTACAGATACGGGGGGGCGTGAGACCCAGTACTTC	CASSQVTDTGGRETQYF
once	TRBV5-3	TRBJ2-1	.	TGTGCCAGCAGCCGGTCCAGCTCCTACAATGAGCAGTTCTTC	CASSRSSSYNEQFF
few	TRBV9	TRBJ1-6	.	TGTGCCAGCAGCGTAGACGGCGAAGGTCGGTCACCCCTCCACTTT	CASSVDGEGRSPLHF
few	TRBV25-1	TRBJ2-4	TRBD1	TGTGCCAGCAGTCGGACAGGGGGAAACAAAAACATTCAGTACTTC	CASSRTGGNKNIQYF
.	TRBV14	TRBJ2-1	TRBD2	TGTGCCAGCAGGCCGGGTCCGACTAGCGGGACGTACAATGAGCAGTTCTTC	CASRPGPTSGTYNEQFF
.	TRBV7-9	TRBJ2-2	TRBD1	TGTGCCAGCAGCTCGACAGGGTTGAGACAGGCCGGGGAGCTGTTTTTT	CASSSTGLRQAGELFF
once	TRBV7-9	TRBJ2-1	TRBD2	TGTGCCAGCAGCTTAATAAAGCGGGAGGGCTATGAGCAGTTCTTC	CASSLIKREGYEQFF
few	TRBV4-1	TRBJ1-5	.	TGCGCCAGCAGCCAAGAGGCGGTCTGGCCCCAGCATTTT	CASSQEAVWPQHF
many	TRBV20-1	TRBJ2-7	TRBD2	TGCAGTGCTAGTATGCTAGCGGGGAATCCCTACGAGCAGTACTTC	CSASMLAGNPYEQYF
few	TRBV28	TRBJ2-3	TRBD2	TGTGCCAGCAGTTTATGGGCTAGCGGGAGCATGGCAGATACGCAGTATTTT	CASSLWASGSMADTQYF
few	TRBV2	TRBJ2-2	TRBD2	TGTGCCAGCAGTGGGTCTAGCGGGGGGGTGAACACCGGGGAGCTGTTTTTT	CASSGSSGGVNTGELFF
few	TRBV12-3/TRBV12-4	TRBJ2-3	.	TGTGCCAGCACTTCACCCTCCAGGGGTGATACGCAGTATTTT	CASTSPSRGDTQYF
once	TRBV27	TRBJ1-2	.	TGTGCCAGCAGTACCGGACACGCCGCTTTTTGGGGCTACACCTTC	CASSTGHAAFWGYTF
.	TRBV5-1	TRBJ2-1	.	TGCGCCAGCAGCTTGGTGTCGGGAGTTTCCTACAATGAGCAGTTCTTC	CASSLVSGVSYNEQFF
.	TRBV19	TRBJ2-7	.	TGTGCCAGTAGTCAGGGGAGGGGGGACTCCTACGAGCAGTACTTC	CASSQGRGDSYEQYF
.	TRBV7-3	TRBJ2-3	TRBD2	TGTGCCAGCAGCTTAGTTAGCGGGAGTGGCGATACGCAGTATTTT	CASSLVSGSGDTQYF
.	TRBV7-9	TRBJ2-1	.	TGTGCCAGCAGCTCCGAGAGGGTACCCCCTCGTTACAATGAGCAGTTCTTC	CASSSERVPPRYNEQFF
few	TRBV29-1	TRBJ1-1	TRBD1	TGCAGCGTTGTTGAGACAGGGTATGAAGCTTTCTTT	CSVVETGYEAFF
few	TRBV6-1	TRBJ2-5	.	TGTGCCAGCAGTGACTACTTGTCTGGGGGTGAGACCCAGTACTTC	CASSDYLSGGETQYF
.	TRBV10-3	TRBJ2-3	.	TGTGCCATCAGTGTACGAGGGGCGGTAGATACGCAGTATTTT	CAISVRGAVDTQYF
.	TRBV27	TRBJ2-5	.	TGTGCCAGCGGGAAGTGGAAAGAGACCCAGTACTTC	CASGKWKETQYF
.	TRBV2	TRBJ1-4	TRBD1	TGTGCCAGCAGGTCCCGGGACAGGGTTTTTGAAAAACTGTTTTTT	CASRSRDRVFEKLFF
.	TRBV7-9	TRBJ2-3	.	TGTGCCAGCAGCTTAGAACCTCTTACGCAGTATTTT	CASSLEPLTQYF
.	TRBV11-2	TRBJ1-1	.	TGTGCCAGCAGCTTTACAGGGATTGCTGAAGCTTTCTTT	CASSFTGIAEAFF
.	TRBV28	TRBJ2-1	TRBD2	TGTGCCAGCAGTCCCTCCTCGGGGGGGGTTAATGAGCAGTTCTTC	CASSPSSGGVNEQFF
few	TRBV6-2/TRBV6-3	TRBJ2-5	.	TGTGCCAGCCGGCCGGAGGTTGAGACCCAGTACTTC	CASRPEVETQYF
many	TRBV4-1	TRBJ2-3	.	TGCGCCAGCAGCCAAGATTGGGGGGCGAGTCCCAATACGCAGTATTTT	CASSQDWGASPNTQYF
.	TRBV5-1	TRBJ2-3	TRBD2	TGCACCAGCAGCCCCAAGGGACTAACCACAGATACGCAGTATTTT	CTSSPKGLTTDTQYF
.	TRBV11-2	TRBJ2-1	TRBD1	TGTGCCAGCAGCCGTAGATCCATTGACAGGGCTGAGCAGTTCTTC	CASSRRSIDRAEQFF
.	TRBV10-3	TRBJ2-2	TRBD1	TGTGCCATCAGTGTGACAGGGGCTAACACCGGGGAGCTGTTTTTT	CAISVTGANTGELFF
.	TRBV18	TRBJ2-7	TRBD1	TGTGCCAGCTCAGCCTCAGGGGGCTTCTCCTACGAGCAGTACTTC	CASSASGGFSYEQYF
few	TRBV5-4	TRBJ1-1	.	TGTGCCAGCAGCTTGTTGAGGGAGAACACTGAAGCTTTCTTT	CASSLLRENTEAFF
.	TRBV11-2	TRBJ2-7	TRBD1	TGTGCCAGCAGCGATGTCCTAGACAGGGTATCCTACGAGCAGTACTTC	CASSDVLDRVSYEQYF
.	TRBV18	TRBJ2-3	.	TGTGCCAGCTCACCACTTAGTGGGACAACCCAGATCAGCACAGATACGCAGTATTTT	CASSPLSGTTQISTDTQYF